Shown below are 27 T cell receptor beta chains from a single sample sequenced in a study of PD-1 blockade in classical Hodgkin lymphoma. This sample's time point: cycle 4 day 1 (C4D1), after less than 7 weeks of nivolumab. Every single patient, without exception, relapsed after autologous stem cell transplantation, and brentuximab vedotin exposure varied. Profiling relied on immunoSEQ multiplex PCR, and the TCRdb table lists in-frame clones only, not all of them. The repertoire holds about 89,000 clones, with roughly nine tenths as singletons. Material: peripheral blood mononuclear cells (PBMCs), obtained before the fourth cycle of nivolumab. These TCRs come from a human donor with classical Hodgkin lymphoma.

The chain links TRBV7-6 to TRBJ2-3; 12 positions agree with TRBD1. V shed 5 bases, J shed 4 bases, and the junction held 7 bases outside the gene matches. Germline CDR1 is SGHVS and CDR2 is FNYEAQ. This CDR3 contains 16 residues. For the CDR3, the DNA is TGTGCCAGCAGCATGACCGGGACAGGGGGCGCAGATACGCAGTATTTT. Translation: CASSMTGTGGADTQYF.

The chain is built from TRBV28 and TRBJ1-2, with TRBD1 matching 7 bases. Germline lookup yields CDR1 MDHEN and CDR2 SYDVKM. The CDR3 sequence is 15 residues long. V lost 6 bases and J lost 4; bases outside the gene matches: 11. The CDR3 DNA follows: TGTGCCAGCAGCCAAGAGGGGGCAGGAGGCTATGGCTACACCTTC. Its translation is CASSQEGAGGYGYTF.

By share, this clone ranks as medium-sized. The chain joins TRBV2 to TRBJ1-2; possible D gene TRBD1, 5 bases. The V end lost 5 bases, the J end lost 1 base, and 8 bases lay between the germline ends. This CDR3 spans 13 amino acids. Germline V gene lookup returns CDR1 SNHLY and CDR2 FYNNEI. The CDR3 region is CASSMTVNYGYTF. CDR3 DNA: TGTGCCAGCAGTATGACAGTTAACTATGGCTACACCTTC.

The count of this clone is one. The CDR3 loop reads CASSSTSGGPSSTDTQYF. CDR3 DNA: TGTGCCAGCAGCTCGACTAGCGGGGGCCCCTCTAGCACAGATACGCAGTATTTT. The chain employs TRBV7-9 and TRBJ2-3, with 12 bases identical to TRBD2. The CDR3 spans 18 residues. Losses at the gene ends were 4 bases for V and 0 bases for J; bases not matched to a gene: 8. Looked up from germline, CDR1 is SEHNR and CDR2 is FQNEAQ (reference sequence).

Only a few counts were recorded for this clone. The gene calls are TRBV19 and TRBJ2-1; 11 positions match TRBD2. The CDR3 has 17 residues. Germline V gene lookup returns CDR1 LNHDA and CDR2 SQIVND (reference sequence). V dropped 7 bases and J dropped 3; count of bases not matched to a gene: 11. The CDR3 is CASTEASGGFDYNEQFF. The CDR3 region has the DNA TGTGCCAGTACCGAGGCTAGCGGGGGGTTCGACTACAATGAGCAGTTCTTC. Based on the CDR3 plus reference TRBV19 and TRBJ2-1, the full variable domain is DGGITQSPKYLFRKEGQNVTLSCEQNLNHDAMYWYRQDPGQGLRLIYYSQIVNDFQKGDIAEGYSVSREKKESFPLTVTSAQKNPTAFYLCASTEASGGFDYNEQFFGPGTRLTVL.

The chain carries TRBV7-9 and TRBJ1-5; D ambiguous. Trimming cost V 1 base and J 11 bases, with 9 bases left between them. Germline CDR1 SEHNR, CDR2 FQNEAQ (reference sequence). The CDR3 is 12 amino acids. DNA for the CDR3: TGTGCCAGCAGCTTAGTAGGAGAGTCCCAGCATTTT. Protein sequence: CASSLVGESQHF.

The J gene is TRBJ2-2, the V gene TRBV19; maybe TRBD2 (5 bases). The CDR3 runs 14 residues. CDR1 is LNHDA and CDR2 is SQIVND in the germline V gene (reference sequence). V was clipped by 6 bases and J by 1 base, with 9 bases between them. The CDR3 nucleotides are TGTGCCAGTAGCGTCGGGAAGAACACCGGGGAGCTGTTTTTT. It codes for CASSVGKNTGELFF.

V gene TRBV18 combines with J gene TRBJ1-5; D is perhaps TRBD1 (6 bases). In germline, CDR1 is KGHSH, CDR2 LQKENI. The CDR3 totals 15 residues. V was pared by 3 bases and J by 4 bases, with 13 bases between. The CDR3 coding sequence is TGTGCCAGCTCACCTTCGGACAGAGAGAATCAGCCCCAGCATTTT. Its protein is CASSPSDRENQPQHF.

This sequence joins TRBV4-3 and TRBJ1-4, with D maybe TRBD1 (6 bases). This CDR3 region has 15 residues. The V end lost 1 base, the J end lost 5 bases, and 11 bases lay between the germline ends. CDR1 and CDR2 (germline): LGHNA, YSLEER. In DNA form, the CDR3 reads TGCGCCAGCAGCCAAGGGCAGGGGCAAAATGAAAAACTGTTTTTT. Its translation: CASSQGQGQNEKLFF.

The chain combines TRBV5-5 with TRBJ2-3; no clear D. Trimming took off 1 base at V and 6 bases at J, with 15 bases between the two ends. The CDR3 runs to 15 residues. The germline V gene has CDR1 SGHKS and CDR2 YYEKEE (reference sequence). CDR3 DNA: TGTGCCAGCAGCTTGTCGTTTGATAGCTGGGATACGCAGTATTTT. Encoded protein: CASSLSFDSWDTQYF.

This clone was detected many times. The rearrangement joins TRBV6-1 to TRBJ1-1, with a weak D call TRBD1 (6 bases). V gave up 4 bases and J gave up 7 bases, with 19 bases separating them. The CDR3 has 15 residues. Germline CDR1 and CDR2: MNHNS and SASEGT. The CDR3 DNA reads TGTGCCAGCAGTGCGACAGGCGGGGGGCCGGTTGAAGCTTTCTTT. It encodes CASSATGGGPVEAFF.

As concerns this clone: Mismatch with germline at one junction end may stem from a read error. CDR3 coding DNA: TGTGCCAGCAGCCTAACGGGGGACAAAGAGACCCAGTACTTC. This translates into CASSLTGDKETQYF. This chain joins TRBV7-3 and TRBJ2-5; D is tentatively TRBD1 or TRBD2 (6 bases each). Germline lookup yields CDR1 SGHTA and CDR2 FQGTGA. The CDR3 sequence is 14 residues long.

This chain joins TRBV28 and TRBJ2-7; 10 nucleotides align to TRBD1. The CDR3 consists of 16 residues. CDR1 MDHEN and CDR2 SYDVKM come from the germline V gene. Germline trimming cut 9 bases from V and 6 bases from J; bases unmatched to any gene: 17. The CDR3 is CARKNPPGQGWCEQYF. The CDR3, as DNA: TGTGCCAGGAAAAATCCTCCGGGACAGGGGTGGTGCGAGCAGTACTTC.

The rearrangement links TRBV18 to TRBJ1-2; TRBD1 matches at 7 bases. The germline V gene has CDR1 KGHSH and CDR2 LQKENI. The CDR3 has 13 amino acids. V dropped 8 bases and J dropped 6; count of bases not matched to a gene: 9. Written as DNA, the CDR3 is TGTGCCAGCACGCCTCGGACAGGTGATGGCTACACCTTC. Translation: CASTPRTGDGYTF.

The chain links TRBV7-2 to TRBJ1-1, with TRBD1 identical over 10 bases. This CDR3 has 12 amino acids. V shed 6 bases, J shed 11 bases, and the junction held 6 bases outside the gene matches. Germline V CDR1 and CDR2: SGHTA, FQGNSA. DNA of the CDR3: TGTGCCAGCAGAAGAGAGGACAGGGGGGCTTTCTTT. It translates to CASRREDRGAFF. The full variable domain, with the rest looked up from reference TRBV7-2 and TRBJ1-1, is GAGVSQSPSNKVTEKGKDVELRCDPISGHTALYWYRQSLGQGLEFLIYFQGNSAPDKSGLPSDRFSAERTGGSVSTLTIQRTQQEDSAVYLCASRREDRGAFFGQGTRLTVV.

CDR3 coding DNA: TGTGCCAGCAGCTTAGGGGGACAGGGGATTACTGAAGCTTTCTTT. Amino acid sequence: CASSLGGQGITEAFF. The V call is TRBV11-2, the J call TRBJ1-1; 10 nucleotides align to TRBD1. The germline gives CDR1 SGHAT, CDR2 FQNNGV. CDR3 length: 15 residues. With V trimmed by 1 base and J by 5 bases, 4 bases remained unmatched.

DNA for the CDR3: TGTGCCAGCAGCTTAGGAAGCGGGGGGGCCTGGGATGAGCAGTTCTTC. Its protein product is CASSLGSGGAWDEQFF. This chain links TRBV7-2 with TRBJ2-1; 10 positions match TRBD2. The germline CDR1 and CDR2 sequences are SGHTA and FQGNSA. This CDR3 region has 16 residues. With V trimmed by 1 base and J by 8 bases, 8 bases remained unmatched.

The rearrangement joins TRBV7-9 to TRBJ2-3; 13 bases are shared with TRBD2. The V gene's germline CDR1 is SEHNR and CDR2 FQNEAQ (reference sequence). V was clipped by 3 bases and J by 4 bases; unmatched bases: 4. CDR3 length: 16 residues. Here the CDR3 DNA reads TGTGCCAGCAGCTTGACTAGCGGGGGGAATCCAGATACGCAGTATTTT. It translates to CASSLTSGGNPDTQYF.

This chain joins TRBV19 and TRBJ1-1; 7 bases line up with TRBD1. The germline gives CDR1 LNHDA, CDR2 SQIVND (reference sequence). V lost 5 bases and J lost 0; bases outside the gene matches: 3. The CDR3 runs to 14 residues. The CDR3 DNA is TGTGCCAGTAGTCTGGGACAGCTGAACACTGAAGCTTTCTTT. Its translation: CASSLGQLNTEAFF.

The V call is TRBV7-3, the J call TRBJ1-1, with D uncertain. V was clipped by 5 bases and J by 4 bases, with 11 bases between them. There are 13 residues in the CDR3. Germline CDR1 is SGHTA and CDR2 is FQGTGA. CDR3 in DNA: TGTGCCAGCAGCCCATCACTGGGCACTGAAGCTTTCTTT. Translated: CASSPSLGTEAFF.

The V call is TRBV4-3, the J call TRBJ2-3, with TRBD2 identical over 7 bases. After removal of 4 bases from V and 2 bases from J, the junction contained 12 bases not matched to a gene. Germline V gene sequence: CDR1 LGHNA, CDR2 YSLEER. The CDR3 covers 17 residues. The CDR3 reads CASSPTGTISSTDTQYF. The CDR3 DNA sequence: TGCGCCAGCAGCCCCACCGGGACTATAAGTTCCACAGATACGCAGTATTTT.

This CDR3 reads CASSLYAGGSETQYF. As DNA, the CDR3 is TGTGCCAGCAGCTTGTATGCGGGGGGGTCGGAGACCCAGTACTTC. The rearrangement uses TRBV5-6 and TRBJ2-5; 9 nucleotides agree with TRBD2. The CDR3 is 15 amino acids. V gave up 1 base and J gave up 5 bases; unmatched junction bases: 6. Germline V gives CDR1 SGHDT, CDR2 YYEEEE.

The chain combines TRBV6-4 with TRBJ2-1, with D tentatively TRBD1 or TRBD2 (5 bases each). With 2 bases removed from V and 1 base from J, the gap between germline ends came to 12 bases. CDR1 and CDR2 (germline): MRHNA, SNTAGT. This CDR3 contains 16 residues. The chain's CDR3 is CASSDEGQGSYNEQFF. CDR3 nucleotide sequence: TGTGCCAGCAGTGACGAGGGGCAGGGTTCCTACAATGAGCAGTTCTTC.

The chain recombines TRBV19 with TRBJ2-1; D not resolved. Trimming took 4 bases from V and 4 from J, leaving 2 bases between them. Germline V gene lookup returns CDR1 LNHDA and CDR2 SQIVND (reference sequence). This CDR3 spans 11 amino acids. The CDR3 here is CASSNYNEQFF. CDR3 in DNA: TGTGCCAGTAGTAATTACAATGAGCAGTTCTTC.

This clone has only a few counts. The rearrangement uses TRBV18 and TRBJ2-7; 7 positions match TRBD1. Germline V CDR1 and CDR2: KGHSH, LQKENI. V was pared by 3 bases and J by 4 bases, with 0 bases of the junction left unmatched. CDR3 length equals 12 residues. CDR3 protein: CASSPTGYEQYF. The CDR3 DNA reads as TGTGCCAGCTCACCGACAGGGTACGAGCAGTACTTC.

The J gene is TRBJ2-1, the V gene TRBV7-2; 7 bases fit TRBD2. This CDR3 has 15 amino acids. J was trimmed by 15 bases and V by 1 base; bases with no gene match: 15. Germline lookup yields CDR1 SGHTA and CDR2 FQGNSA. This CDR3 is CASSLVVSRTGGLFF. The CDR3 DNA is TGTGCCAGCAGCTTAGTAGTCTCACGGACGGGGGGTCTGTTCTTC.

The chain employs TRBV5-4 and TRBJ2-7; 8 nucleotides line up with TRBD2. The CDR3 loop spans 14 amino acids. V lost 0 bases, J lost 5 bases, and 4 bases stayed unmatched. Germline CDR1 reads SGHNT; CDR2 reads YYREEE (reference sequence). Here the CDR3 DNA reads TGTGCCAGCAGCTTGGCGGGGGGGCCCAACGAGCAGTACTTC. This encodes CASSLAGGPNEQYF.